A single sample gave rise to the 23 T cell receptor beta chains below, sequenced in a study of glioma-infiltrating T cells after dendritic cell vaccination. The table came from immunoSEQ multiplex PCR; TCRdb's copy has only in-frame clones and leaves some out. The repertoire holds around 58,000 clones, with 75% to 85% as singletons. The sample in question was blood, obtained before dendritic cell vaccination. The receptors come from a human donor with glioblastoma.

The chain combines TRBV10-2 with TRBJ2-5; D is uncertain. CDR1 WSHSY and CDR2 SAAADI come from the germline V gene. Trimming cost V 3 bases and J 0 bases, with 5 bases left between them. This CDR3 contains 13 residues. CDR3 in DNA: TGCGCCAGCAGTGATCAGAACCAAGAGACCCAGTACTTC. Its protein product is CASSDQNQETQYF.

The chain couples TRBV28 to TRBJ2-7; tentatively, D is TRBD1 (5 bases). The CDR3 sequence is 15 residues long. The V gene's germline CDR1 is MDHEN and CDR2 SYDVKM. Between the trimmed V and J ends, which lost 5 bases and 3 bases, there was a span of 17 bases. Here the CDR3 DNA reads TGTGCCAGCAGTCCCCTAGACAGTTCCTACTACGAGCAGTACTTC. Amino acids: CASSPLDSSYYEQYF.

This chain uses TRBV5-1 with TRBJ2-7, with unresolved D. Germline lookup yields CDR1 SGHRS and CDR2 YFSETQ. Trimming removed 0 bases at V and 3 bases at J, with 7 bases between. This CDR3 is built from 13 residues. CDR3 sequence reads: CASSLGTVYEQYF. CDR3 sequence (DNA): TGCGCCAGCAGCTTGGGTACAGTCTACGAGCAGTACTTC. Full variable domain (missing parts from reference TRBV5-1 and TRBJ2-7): KAGVTQTPRYLIKTRGQQVTLSCSPISGHRSVSWYQQTPGQGLQFLFEYFSETQRNKGNFPGRFSGRQFSNSRSEMNVSTLELGDSALYLCASSLGTVYEQYFGPGTRLTVT.

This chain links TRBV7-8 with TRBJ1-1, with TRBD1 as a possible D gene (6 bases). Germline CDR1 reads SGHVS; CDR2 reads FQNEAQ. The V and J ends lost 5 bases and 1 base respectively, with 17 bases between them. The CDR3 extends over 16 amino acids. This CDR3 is CASSRQIQGSNTEAFF. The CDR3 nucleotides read TGTGCCAGCAGCAGGCAGATACAGGGCTCGAACACTGAAGCTTTCTTT.

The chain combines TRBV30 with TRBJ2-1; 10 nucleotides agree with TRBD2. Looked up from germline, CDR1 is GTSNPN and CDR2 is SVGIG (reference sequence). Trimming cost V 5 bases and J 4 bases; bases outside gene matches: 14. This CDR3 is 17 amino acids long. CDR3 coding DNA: TGTGCCTGGTCTCTAGCGGGGGCCGCGATTGAATACAATGAGCAGTTCTTC. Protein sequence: CAWSLAGAAIEYNEQFF.

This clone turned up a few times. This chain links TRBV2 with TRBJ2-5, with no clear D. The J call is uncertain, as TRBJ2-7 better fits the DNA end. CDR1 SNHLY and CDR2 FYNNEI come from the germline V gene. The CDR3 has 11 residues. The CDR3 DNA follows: TGTGCCAGCAGTGAAGCGTACGAGCAGTACTTC. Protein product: CASSEAYEQYF.

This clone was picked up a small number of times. CDR3 loop: CSVRWGGTNEKLFF. The CDR3 DNA reads TGCAGCGTCCGGTGGGGGGGTACTAATGAAAAACTGTTTTTT. The V call is TRBV29-1, the J call TRBJ1-4, with D possibly matching TRBD1 (5 bases). V dropped 6 bases and J dropped 2 bases, with 13 bases sitting between them. This CDR3 region has 14 residues. Germline V gene lookup returns CDR1 SQVTM and CDR2 ANQGSEA.

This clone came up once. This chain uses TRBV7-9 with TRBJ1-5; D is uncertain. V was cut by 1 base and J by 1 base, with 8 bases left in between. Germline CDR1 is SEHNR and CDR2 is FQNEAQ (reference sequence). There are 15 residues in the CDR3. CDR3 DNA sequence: TGTGCCAGCAGCTTAGGTACACAGAGCAATCAGCCCCAGCATTTT. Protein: CASSLGTQSNQPQHF.

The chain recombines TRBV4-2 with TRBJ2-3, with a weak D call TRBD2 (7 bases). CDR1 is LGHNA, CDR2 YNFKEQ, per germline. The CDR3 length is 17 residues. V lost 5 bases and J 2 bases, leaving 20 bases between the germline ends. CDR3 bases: TGTGCCAGCAGCTTCCTGGGGGGGCCCTCCAACACAGATACGCAGTATTTT. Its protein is CASSFLGGPSNTDTQYF.

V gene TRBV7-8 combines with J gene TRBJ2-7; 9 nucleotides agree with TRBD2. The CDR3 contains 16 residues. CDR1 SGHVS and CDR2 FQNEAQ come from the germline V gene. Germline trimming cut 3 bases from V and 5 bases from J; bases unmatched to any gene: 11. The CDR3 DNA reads TGTGCCAGCAGCTTTGGGGCTAGCGGGGTTAGGGACGAGCAGTACTTC. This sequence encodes CASSFGASGVRDEQYF. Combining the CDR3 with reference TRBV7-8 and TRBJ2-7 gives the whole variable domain GAGVSQSPRYKVAKRGQDVALRCDPISGHVSLFWYQQALGQGPEFLTYFQNEAQLDKSGLPSDRFFAERPEGSVSTLKIQRTQQEDSAVYLCASSFGASGVRDEQYFGPGTRLTVT.

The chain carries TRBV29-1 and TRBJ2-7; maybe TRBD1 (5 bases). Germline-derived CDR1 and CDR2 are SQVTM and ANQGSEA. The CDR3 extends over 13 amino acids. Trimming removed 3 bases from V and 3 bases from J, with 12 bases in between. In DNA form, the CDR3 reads TGCAGCGTTGAGGACACCAACCTCTACGAGCAGTACTTC. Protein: CSVEDTNLYEQYF.

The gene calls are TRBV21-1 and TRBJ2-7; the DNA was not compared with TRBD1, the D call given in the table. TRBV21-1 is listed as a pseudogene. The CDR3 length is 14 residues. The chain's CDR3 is CASRSRGHPYEQYF. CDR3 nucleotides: TGTGCCAGCAGGAGTAGGGGGCACCCCTACGAGCAGTACTTC.

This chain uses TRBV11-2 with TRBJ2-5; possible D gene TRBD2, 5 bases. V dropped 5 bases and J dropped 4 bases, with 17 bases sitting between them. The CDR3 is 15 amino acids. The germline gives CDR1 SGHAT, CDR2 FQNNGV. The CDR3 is CASSPAEGGRETQYF. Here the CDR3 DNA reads TGTGCCAGCAGCCCAGCAGAGGGCGGCAGAGAGACCCAGTACTTC.

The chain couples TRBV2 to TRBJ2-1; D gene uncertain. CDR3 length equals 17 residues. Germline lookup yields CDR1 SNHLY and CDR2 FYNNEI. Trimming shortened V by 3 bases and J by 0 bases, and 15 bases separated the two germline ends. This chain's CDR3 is CASSDPAEPSSYNEQFF. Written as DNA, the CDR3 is TGTGCCAGCAGTGACCCTGCGGAACCTTCCTCCTACAATGAGCAGTTCTTC.

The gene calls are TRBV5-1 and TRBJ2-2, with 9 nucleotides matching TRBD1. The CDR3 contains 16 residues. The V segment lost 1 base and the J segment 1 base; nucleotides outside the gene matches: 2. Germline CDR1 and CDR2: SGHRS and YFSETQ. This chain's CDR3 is CASSLWGQGNTGELFF. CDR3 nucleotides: TGCGCCAGCAGCTTGTGGGGACAGGGGAACACCGGGGAGCTGTTTTTT.

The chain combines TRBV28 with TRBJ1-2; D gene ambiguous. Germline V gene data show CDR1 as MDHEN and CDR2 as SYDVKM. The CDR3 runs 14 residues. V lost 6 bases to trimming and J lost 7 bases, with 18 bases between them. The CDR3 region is CASRSSGSEGGYTF. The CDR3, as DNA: TGTGCCAGCAGGTCTTCCGGCAGCGAGGGTGGCTACACCTTC.

Here the CDR3 DNA reads TGTGCCAGCAGCTCGGACAGGGGGAGCAATCAGCCCCAGCATTTT. It is translated as CASSSDRGSNQPQHF. The chain carries TRBV2 and TRBJ1-5; TRBD1 aligns across 10 bases. Germline V gene sequence: CDR1 SNHLY, CDR2 FYNNEI. The CDR3 totals 15 residues. After removal of 6 bases from V and 1 base from J, the junction contained 3 bases not matched to a gene.

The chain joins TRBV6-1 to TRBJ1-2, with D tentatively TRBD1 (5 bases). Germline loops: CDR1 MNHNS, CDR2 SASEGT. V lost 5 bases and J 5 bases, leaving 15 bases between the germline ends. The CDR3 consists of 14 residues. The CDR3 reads CASSSGGRVYGYTF. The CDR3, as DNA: TGTGCCAGCAGTTCTGGGGGGAGGGTTTATGGCTACACCTTC.

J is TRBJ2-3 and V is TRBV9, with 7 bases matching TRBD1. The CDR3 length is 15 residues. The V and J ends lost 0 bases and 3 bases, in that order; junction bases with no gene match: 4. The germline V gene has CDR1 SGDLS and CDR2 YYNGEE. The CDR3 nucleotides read TGTGCCAGCAGCGTAGGAGGGGGCTTTACAGATACGCAGTATTTT. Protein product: CASSVGGGFTDTQYF.

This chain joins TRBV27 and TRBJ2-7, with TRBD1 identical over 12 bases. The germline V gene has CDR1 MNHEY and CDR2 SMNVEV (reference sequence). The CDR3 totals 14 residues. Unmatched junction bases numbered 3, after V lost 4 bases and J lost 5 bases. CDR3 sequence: CASSWGTGGNEQYF. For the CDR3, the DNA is TGTGCCAGCAGTTGGGGGACAGGGGGCAACGAGCAGTACTTC.

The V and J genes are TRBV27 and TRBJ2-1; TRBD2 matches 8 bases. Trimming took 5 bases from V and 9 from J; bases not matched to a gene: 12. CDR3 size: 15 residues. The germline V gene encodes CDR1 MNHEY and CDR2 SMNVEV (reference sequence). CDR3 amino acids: CASSSSGGAVSEQFF. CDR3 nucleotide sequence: TGTGCCAGCAGTAGCAGCGGGGGAGCGGTCAGTGAGCAGTTCTTC.

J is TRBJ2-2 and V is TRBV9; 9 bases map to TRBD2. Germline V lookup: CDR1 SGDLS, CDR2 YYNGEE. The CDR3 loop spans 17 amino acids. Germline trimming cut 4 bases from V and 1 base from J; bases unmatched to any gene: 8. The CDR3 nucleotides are TGTGCCAGCAGCCATAGTAAACTAGCGGGGAACACCGGGGAGCTGTTTTTT. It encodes CASSHSKLAGNTGELFF.

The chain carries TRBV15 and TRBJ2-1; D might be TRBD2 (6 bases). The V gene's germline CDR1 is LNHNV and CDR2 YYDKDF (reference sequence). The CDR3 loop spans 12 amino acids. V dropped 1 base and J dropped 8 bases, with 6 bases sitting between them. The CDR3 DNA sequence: TGTGCCACCAGCAGAGGGGAGGATGAGCAGTTCTTC. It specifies CATSRGEDEQFF.